This T cell receptor beta chain derives from a study of blood T cell repertoires in COVID-19. The CDR3 runs to 14 residues. V was pared by 2 bases and J by 1 base, with 6 bases between. Germline CDR1 SGHKS, CDR2 YYEKEE (reference sequence). Sequenced by immunoSEQ multiplex PCR; TCRdb stores in-frame clones only, minus some. The sample records over 250,000 clones, 88% being singletons. The chain employs TRBV5-5 and TRBJ2-2; D is ambiguous. This clonotype was sampled from a woman in her 70s with COVID-19, enrolled during active disease. Sequences were obtained from peripheral blood. The CDR3 coding sequence is TGTGCCAGCAGCTTTCGGTGGAACACCGGGGAGCTGTTTTTT. Its translation is CASSFRWNTGELFF.